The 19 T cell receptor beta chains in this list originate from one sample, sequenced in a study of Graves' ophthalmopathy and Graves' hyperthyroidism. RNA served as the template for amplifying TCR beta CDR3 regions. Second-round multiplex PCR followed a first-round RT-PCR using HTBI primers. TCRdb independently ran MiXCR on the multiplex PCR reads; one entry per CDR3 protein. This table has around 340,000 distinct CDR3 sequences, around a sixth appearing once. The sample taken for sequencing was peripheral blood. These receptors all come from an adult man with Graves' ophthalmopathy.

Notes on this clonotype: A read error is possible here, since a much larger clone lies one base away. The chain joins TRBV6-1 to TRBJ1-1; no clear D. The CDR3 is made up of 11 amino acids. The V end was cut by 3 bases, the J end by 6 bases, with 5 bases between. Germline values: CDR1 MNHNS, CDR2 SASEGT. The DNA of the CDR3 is TGTGCCAGCAGTGATAGCTCTGAAGCTTTCTTT. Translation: CASSDSSEAFF.

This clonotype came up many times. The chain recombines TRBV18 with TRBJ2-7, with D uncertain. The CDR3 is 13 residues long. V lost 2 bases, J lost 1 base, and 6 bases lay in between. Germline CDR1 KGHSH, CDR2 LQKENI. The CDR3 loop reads CASSPANSYEQYF. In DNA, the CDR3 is TGTGCCAGCTCACCAGCCAATTCCTACGAGCAGTACTTC.

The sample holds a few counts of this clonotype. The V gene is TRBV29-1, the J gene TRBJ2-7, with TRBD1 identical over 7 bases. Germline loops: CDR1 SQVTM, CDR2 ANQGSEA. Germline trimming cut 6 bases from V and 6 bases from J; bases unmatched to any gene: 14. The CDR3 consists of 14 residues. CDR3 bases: TGCAGCGTCCTTGCCAACAGGGGTACCGCCGAGCAGTACTTC. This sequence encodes CSVLANRGTAEQYF.

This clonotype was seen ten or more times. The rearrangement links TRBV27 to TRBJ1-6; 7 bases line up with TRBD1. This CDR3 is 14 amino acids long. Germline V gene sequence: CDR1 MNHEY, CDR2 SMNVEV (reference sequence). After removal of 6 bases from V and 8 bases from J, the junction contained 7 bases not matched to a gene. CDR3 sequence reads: CASSSQGVDSPLHF. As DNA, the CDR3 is TGTGCCAGCAGCTCCCAGGGGGTAGATTCACCCCTCCACTTT.

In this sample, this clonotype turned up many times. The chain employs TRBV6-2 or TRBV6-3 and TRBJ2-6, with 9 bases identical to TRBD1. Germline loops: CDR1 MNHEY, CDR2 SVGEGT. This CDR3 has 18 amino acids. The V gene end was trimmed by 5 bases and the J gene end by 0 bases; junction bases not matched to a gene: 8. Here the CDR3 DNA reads TGTGCCAGCAGTACCTCGACAGGGGGGCGCTCTGGGGCCAACGTCCTGACTTTC. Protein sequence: CASSTSTGGRSGANVLTF.

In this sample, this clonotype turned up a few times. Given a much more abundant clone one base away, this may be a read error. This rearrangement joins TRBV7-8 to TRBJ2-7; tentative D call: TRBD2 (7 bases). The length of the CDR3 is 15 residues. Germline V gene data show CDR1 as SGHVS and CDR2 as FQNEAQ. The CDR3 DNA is TGTGTCAGCAGCGTAGGACGGGGGGCCACCTACGAGCAGTACTTC. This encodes CVSSVGRGATYEQYF.

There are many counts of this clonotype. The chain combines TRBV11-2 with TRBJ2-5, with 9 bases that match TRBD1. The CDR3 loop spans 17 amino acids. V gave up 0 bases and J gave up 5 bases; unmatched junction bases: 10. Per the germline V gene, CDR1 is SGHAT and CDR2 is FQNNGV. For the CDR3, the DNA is TGTGCCAGCAGCTTAGATCTAATACAGGGGGCGCGGGAGACCCAGTACTTC. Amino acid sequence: CASSLDLIQGARETQYF. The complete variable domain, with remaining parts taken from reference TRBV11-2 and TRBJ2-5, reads EAGVAQSPRYKIIEKRQSVAFWCNPISGHATLYWYQQILGQGPKLLIQFQNNGVVDDSQLPKDRFSAERLKGVDSTLKIQPAKLEDSAVYLCASSLDLIQGARETQYFGPGTRLLVL.

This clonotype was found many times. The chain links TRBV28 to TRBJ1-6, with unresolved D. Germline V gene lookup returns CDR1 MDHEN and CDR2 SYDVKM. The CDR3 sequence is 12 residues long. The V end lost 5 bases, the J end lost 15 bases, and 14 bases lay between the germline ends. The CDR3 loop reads CASSVYVTHLHF. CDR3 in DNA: TGTGCCAGCAGTGTCTACGTAACCCACCTCCACTTT.

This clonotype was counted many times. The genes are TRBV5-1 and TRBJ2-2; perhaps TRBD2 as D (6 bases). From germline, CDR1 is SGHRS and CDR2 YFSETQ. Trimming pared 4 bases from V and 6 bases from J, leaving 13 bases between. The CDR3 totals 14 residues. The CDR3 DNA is TGCGCCAGCAGCCCCCTAAGCGGGCCCGGGGAGCTGTTTTTT. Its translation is CASSPLSGPGELFF.

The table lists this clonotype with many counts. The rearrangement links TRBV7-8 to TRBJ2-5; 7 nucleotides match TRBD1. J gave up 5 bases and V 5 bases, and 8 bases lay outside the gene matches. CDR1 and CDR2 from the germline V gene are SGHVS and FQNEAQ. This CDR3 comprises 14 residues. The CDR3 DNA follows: TGTGCCAGCAGCCCGCTGACAGGGCGCGAGACCCAGTACTTC. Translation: CASSPLTGRETQYF.

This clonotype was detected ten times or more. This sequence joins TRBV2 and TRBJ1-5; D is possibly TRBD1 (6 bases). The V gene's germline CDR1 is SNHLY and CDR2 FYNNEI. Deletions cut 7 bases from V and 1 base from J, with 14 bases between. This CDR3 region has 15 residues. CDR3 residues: CASNQQGVSNQPQHF. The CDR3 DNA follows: TGTGCCAGCAATCAACAGGGAGTGAGCAATCAGCCCCAGCATTTT.

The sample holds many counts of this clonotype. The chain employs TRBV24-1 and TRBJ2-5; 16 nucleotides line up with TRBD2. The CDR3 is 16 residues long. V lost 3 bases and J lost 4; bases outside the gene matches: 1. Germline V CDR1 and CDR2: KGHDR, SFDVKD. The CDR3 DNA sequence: TGTGCCACCAGTGATGGGACTAGCGGGAGGGCAGAGACCCAGTACTTC. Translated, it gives CATSDGTSGRAETQYF.

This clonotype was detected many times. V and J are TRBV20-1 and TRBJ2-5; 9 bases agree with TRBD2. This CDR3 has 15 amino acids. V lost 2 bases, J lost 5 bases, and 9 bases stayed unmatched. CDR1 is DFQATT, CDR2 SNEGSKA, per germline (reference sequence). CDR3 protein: CSARNSGGLGETQYF. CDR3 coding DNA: TGCAGTGCTAGAAATAGCGGGGGCCTGGGGGAGACCCAGTACTTC.

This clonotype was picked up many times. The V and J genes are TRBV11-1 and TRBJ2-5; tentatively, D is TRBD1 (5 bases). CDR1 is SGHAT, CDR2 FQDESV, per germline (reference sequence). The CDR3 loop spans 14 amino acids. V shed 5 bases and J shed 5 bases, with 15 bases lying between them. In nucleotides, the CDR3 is TGTGCCAGCAGCCGGCAGGGCCTTCAGGAGACCCAGTACTTC. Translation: CASSRQGLQETQYF.

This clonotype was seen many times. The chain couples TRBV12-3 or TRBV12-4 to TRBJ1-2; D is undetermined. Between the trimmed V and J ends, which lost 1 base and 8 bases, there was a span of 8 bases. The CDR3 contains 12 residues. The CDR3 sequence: CASSLGAGGYTF. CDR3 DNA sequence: TGTGCCAGCAGTTTAGGGGCTGGGGGCTACACCTTC.

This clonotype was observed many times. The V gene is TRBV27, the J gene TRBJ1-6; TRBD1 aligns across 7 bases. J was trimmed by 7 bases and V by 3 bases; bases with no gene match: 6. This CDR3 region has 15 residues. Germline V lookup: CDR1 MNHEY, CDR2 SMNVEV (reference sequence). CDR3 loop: CASSFEGARNSPLHF. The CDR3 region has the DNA TGTGCCAGCAGTTTTGAGGGGGCTAGGAATTCACCCCTCCACTTT.

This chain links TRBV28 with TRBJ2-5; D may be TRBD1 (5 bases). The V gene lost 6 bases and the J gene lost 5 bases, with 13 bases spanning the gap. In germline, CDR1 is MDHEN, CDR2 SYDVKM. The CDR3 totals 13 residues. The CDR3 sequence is CASRAGYVETQYF. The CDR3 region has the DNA TGTGCCAGCAGGGCAGGGTACGTCGAGACCCAGTACTTC.

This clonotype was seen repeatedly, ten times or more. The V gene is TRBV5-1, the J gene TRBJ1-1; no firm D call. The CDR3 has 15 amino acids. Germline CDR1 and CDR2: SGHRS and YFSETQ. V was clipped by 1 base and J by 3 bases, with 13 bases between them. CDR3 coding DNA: TGCGCCAGCAGCTTGACCAGGCCGGGTGACACTGAAGCTTTCTTT. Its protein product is CASSLTRPGDTEAFF.

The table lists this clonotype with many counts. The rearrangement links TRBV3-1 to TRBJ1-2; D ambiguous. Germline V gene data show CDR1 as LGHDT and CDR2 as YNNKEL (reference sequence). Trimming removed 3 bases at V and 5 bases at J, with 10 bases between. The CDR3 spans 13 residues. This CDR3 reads CASSQPATYGYTF. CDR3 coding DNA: TGTGCCAGCAGCCAGCCCGCCACATATGGCTACACCTTC. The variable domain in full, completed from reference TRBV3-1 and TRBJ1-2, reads DTAVSQTPKYLVTQMGNDKSIKCEQNLGHDTMYWYKQDSKKFLKIMFSYNNKELIINETVPNRFSPKSPDKAHLNLHINSLELGDSAVYFCASSQPATYGYTFGSGTRLTVV.